The following is a TCR beta chain sequence with its context. This sample was included in a study of blood T cell repertoires in COVID-19. Germline CDR1 reads SQVTM; CDR2 reads ANQGSEA. Trimming at V came to 2 bases and at J to 3 bases, leaving 2 bases not matched to a gene. This CDR3 spans 14 amino acids. TCRdb's copy holds only in-frame clones and misses some; the assay was immunoSEQ multiplex PCR. Here the sample spans around 27,000 clones, roughly four fifths being singletons. Material for sequencing was peripheral blood. The TCR comes from a human donor in a cohort sampled during active COVID-19. The genes are TRBV29-1 and TRBJ2-2; 8 bases line up with TRBD2. CDR3 coding DNA: TGCAGCGTTGAATTGCGGGGGGACACCGGGGAGCTGTTTTTT. Translating gives CSVELRGDTGELFF.